This entry is about one T cell receptor (beta chain). At least ten counts were recorded for this clonotype. The antigen it binds to is not known. Base qualities were left out, and no much larger clone turns up one base away. The protocol used for the library was PCR. The data were produced on an Illumina HiSeq 2500. TCR library preparation used molecular barcoding, with unique molecular identifiers applied to normalize quantification of the TCRbeta repertoire. The raw public data were reprocessed by TCRdb itself: fastp quality trimming at Q25, MiXCR clonotype calling, in-frame beta chains only. Duplicate CDR3 protein sequences are folded into a single record with the most common DNA and genes. In all, the sample holds roughly 350,000 distinct CDR3 sequences, and 10% of those were seen once. Together, the top ten hold 2% to 3% of the sample. The sample is drawn from a study of T-cell reconstitution after alpha-beta-depleted transplantation in children (TCRdb year 2016). Regarding the complete study: The study quantitatively tracked T-cell immune reconstitution after TCRalphabeta/CD19-depleted allogeneic hematopoietic cell transplantation in children using TCR repertoire profiling.

Compared with germline, V lacks 1 base and J lacks 8 bases; bases without a gene match: 4. The CDR3 measures 13 amino acids from cysteine to phenylalanine. This entry keeps only the CDR3 DNA: 39 bases, framed from base 1. The CDR1 and CDR2 encoded by the germline V gene (reference sequence) are DFQATT and SNEGSKA. The rearranged chain carries TRBV20-1 and TRBJ2-3; TRBD2 matches 9 bases in the middle. Source: PBMCs from the stem cell graft donor, taken from the stem cell graft. The TCR comes from a human donor who donated a stem cell graft to a child with acute lymphoblastic leukemia. The CDR3 in this case is CSARVGLAVTQYF. The DNA is as follows: TGCAGTGCTAGAGTGGGACTAGCTGTTACGCAGTATTTT.